These T cell receptor beta chains were read from a single sample in a study of T cells after yellow fever vaccination. TCRdb itself ran the 5' RACE reads through MiXCR, one entry per CDR3 protein. There are 620,000 or so distinct CDR3 sequences in the sample; about 15% occur only once, and 17% lies in the top ten. The input for sequencing was PBMCs, taken 4 to 6 days after the first yellow fever vaccination. The receptors here all came from a young man who received the YFV17D yellow fever vaccine. Both conserved end residues are trimmed from each CDR3. The D gene is left open where the match is weak.

d_call	j_call	v_call	cdr3_aa
TRBD2	TRBJ2-3	TRBV25-1	ASTPSGVVDTQY
TRBD1	TRBJ2-3	TRBV5-1	ASSSLTGGTDTQY
NA	TRBJ1-5	TRBV6-2/TRBV6-3	ASSADNSNQPQH
TRBD2	TRBJ2-4	TRBV7-9	ASSWTSDIQY
NA	TRBJ2-1	TRBV5-4	ASSLEARYNEQF
TRBD1	TRBJ1-3	TRBV2	ASKKGQGPGNTIY
TRBD1	TRBJ1-4	TRBV12-3/TRBV12-4	ASSPQGALEKLF
TRBD2	TRBJ2-1	TRBV7-9	ASSYSGGHPNEQF
TRBD1	TRBJ1-4	TRBV5-1	ASSLGQGVEKLF
NA	TRBJ1-2	TRBV4-1	ASSQDFGGAGYGYT
TRBD2	TRBJ2-2	TRBV9	ASSVAAGGRADGELF
TRBD2	TRBJ2-2	TRBV3-1	ASSLTGGKNTGELF
NA	TRBJ2-1	TRBV9	ASSVVGPPQF
NA	TRBJ2-3	TRBV5-1	ASSFEPTTPRSDTQY